This T cell receptor beta chain originates from a study of T cell responses to AZD1222 COVID-19 vaccine. The study's findings and limits: Vaccine-associated CD4 TCRs spanned spike, dominant at 160-218 and 743-854. Vaccination with two AZD1222 doses was followed by a rise in Spike-specific TCR breadth and depth. In a largely white British group with more females than males, clonal diversity was possibly underestimated.

On this clone itself: Its target is not known.

Sequencing used immunoSEQ multiplex PCR; TCRdb keeps in-frame clones, though not all of them. The sample has about 150,000 clones, 85% to 95% seen once. It was second doses at about 4 or about 12 weeks that were pooled. The ends were cut back, 4 bases at V and 4 bases at J, with 14 bases in the middle. The CDR3 runs to 15 residues. Germline V gives CDR1 SGDLS, CDR2 YYNGEE. This clonotype was sampled from an adult who received the AZD1222 COVID-19 vaccine. This chain links TRBV9 with TRBJ1-4; D is ambiguous. The sequenced sample was peripheral blood, obtained 28 days after the second AZD1222 dose. CDR3 in DNA: TGTGCCAGCAGCCCCGACACGGGGAGTAATGAAAAACTGTTTTTT. It codes for CASSPDTGSNEKLFF.